The 31 T cell receptor beta chains in this list originate from one sample, sequenced in a study of shared T cell receptors in the human thymus. The method was immunoSEQ multiplex PCR; TCRdb's version includes in-frame clones alone and lacks a portion of them. Among 600,000 or so clones listed, 80% to 90% were seen once. The sample also formed part of further work on human thymus T cells.

Material for sequencing was thymocytes. Receptors were obtained from a boy less than two years old with a congenital heart defect.

V is TRBV7-9 and J is TRBJ1-1, with TRBD1 matching 8 bases. The V and J ends lost 5 bases and 3 bases, in that order; junction bases with no gene match: 8. CDR1 is SEHNR and CDR2 is FQNEAQ in the germline V gene (reference sequence). There are 15 residues in the CDR3. Written as DNA, the CDR3 is TGTGCCAGCAGCCCTGGACAGGGACGTGACACTGAAGCTTTCTTT. Translating gives CASSPGQGRDTEAFF.

This clone was counted once. V usage is TRBV27 and J usage is TRBJ2-7; 7 bases fit TRBD1. V lost 6 bases to trimming and J lost 5 bases; unmatched junction nucleotides: 13. Germline V gene data show CDR1 as MNHEY and CDR2 as SMNVEV (reference sequence). The CDR3 is 15 residues long. The CDR3 reads CASRRYRGPRNEQYF. The CDR3 DNA reads as TGTGCCAGCAGGCGTTACAGGGGCCCCCGGAACGAGCAGTACTTC.

This clone was observed a single time. This rearrangement joins TRBV4-3 to TRBJ1-6; possible D gene TRBD1, 5 bases. The length of the CDR3 is 20 residues. Trimming removed 0 bases from V and 10 bases from J, with 28 bases in between. Per germline, CDR1 LGHNA and CDR2 YSLEER. The CDR3 reads CASSQDHAGGERQRGSPLHF. The CDR3 nucleotides read TGCGCCAGCAGCCAAGATCATGCGGGGGGAGAAAGACAGAGGGGATCACCCCTCCACTTT.

J is TRBJ1-2 and V is TRBV19; weak D call: TRBD1 (5 bases). The CDR3 extends over 13 amino acids. V gave up 3 bases and J gave up 5 bases, with 10 bases separating them. Looked up from germline, CDR1 is LNHDA and CDR2 is SQIVND (reference sequence). This CDR3 is CASSIRQTYGYTF. For the CDR3, the DNA is TGTGCCAGTAGTATTCGACAGACTTATGGCTACACCTTC. Supplemented by reference TRBV19 and TRBJ1-2, the full variable domain reads DGGITQSPKYLFRKEGQNVTLSCEQNLNHDAMYWYRQDPGQGLRLIYYSQIVNDFQKGDIAEGYSVSREKKESFPLTVTSAQKNPTAFYLCASSIRQTYGYTFGSGTRLTVV.

This clone was detected only once. The sample holds other DNA sequences that translate to the same CDR3. The chain links TRBV12-5 to TRBJ2-3; 9 bases are a match to TRBD1. Germline V gene sequence: CDR1 LGHNT, CDR2 FRNRAP. The V segment lost 7 bases and the J segment 3 bases; nucleotides outside the gene matches: 14. CDR3 length: 17 residues. CDR3 DNA: TGTGCTAGTGTCCCGGCCCCCTCCGGGACAGGGACAGATACGCAGTATTTT. This gives the protein CASVPAPSGTGTDTQYF.

The chain recombines TRBV28 with TRBJ2-2; 9 nucleotides align to TRBD2. The CDR3 covers 17 residues. With 3 bases clipped from V and 2 bases from J, the junction kept 7 bases outside the gene matches. Germline-derived CDR1 and CDR2 are MDHEN and SYDVKM. The CDR3 sequence is CASSLLAGGPNTGELFF. CDR3 nucleotides: TGTGCCAGCAGTTTGCTTGCGGGAGGGCCTAACACCGGGGAGCTGTTTTTT.

The V gene is TRBV19, the J gene TRBJ1-5; perhaps TRBD1 as D (5 bases). CDR1 LNHDA and CDR2 SQIVND come from the germline V gene (reference sequence). Deletions cut 1 base from V and 0 bases from J, with 13 bases between. This CDR3 is built from 17 residues. The CDR3: CASSIARALYSNQPQHF. In DNA form, the CDR3 reads TGTGCCAGTAGTATAGCCAGGGCCCTATATAGCAATCAGCCCCAGCATTTT.

This chain links TRBV2 with TRBJ2-1; 9 nucleotides match TRBD2. This CDR3 has 14 amino acids. V dropped 6 bases and J dropped 6; count of bases not matched to a gene: 6. Germline V gene lookup returns CDR1 SNHLY and CDR2 FYNNEI. The CDR3, as DNA: TGTGCCAGCAGAGCGGGGGGCCAGGCCAATGAGCAGTTCTTC. It is translated as CASRAGGQANEQFF.

This chain joins TRBV5-1 and TRBJ2-5; 7 bases line up with TRBD2. CDR1 and CDR2 from the germline V gene are SGHRS and YFSETQ. V was pared by 4 bases and J by 2 bases, with 11 bases of the junction left unmatched. The CDR3 runs to 16 residues. As DNA, the CDR3 is TGCGCCAGCAGCCCACTTGCGGGGGTATCTCAAGAGACCCAGTACTTC. Protein product: CASSPLAGVSQETQYF.

The count of this clone is one. The chain is built from TRBV19 and TRBJ2-7, with TRBD2 matching over 10 bases. V was pared by 4 bases and J by 3 bases, with 6 bases of the junction left unmatched. Germline V lookup: CDR1 LNHDA, CDR2 SQIVND (reference sequence). This CDR3 is built from 15 residues. This CDR3 is CASSNIAGGGYEQYF. CDR3 DNA: TGTGCCAGTAGTAACATAGCGGGAGGAGGCTACGAGCAGTACTTC.

The gene calls are TRBV11-2 and TRBJ1-6; a possible D gene is TRBD1 (6 bases). The CDR3 runs to 14 residues. CDR1 is SGHAT, CDR2 FQNNGV, per germline. V was trimmed by 6 bases and J by 7 bases, leaving 13 bases between them. DNA of the CDR3: TGTGCCAGCAGGTTTGACAGGCGAAATTCACCCCTCCACTTT. Residues: CASRFDRRNSPLHF.

The V gene is TRBV7-2, the J gene TRBJ2-5, with D possibly matching TRBD2 (6 bases). Germline loops: CDR1 SGHTA, CDR2 FQGNSA. Trimming left V 1 base short and J 2 bases short, with 11 bases between. This CDR3 has 15 amino acids. CDR3 nucleotide sequence: TGTGCCAGCAGCTTAGAGGCTAGCGCTCAAGAGACCCAGTACTTC. Amino acid sequence: CASSLEASAQETQYF. Full variable domain (rest looked up from reference TRBV7-2 and TRBJ2-5): GAGVSQSPSNKVTEKGKDVELRCDPISGHTALYWYRQSLGQGLEFLIYFQGNSAPDKSGLPSDRFSAERTGGSVSTLTIQRTQQEDSAVYLCASSLEASAQETQYFGPGTRLLVL.

The chain couples TRBV9 to TRBJ1-2; maybe TRBD1 (5 bases). CDR3 length: 16 amino acids. Germline lookup yields CDR1 SGDLS and CDR2 YYNGEE. V lost 6 bases and J lost 8, with 26 bases in between. The CDR3 DNA follows: TGTGCCAGCACCCTCAACTCGGGGGAAGTCTATGGCGGCTACACCTTC. Protein product: CASTLNSGEVYGGYTF. Filled out from reference TRBV9 and TRBJ1-2, the complete variable domain reads DSGVTQTPKHLITATGQRVTLRCSPRSGDLSVYWYQQSLDQGLQFLIQYYNGEERAKGNILERFSAQQFPDLHSELNLSSLELGDSALYFCASTLNSGEVYGGYTFGSGTRLTVV.

The chain uses TRBV10-2 and TRBJ2-5; weak D call: TRBD2 (5 bases). Germline-derived CDR1 and CDR2 are WSHSY and SAAADI. The CDR3 extends over 14 amino acids. Trimming took 7 bases from V and 0 from J, leaving 12 bases between them. CDR3 DNA: TGCGCCAGCAAGCTACGAGCGGACCAAGAGACCCAGTACTTC. Encoded protein: CASKLRADQETQYF.

J is TRBJ2-1 and V is TRBV6-5; 12 bases match TRBD2. The junction had 9 bases not matched to a gene; V was cut back by 6 bases and J by 9 bases. The germline V gene encodes CDR1 MNHEY and CDR2 SVGAGI. The CDR3 sequence is 15 residues long. As DNA, the CDR3 is TGTGCCAGCAGGCAACTAGCGGGAGGTACCGGTGAGCAGTTCTTC. Translating it yields CASRQLAGGTGEQFF.

The chain has TRBV2 and TRBJ2-7; 8 nucleotides match TRBD1. The CDR3 sequence is 16 residues long. Germline lookup yields CDR1 SNHLY and CDR2 FYNNEI. J was trimmed by 0 bases and V by 1 base; bases with no gene match: 5. CDR3 nucleotide sequence: TGTGCCAGCAGTGAAGTGGGGGACAGGAGCTCCTACGAGCAGTACTTC. Encoded protein: CASSEVGDRSSYEQYF. The whole variable domain, filled in from reference TRBV2 and TRBJ2-7, reads EPEVTQTPSHQVTQMGQEVILRCVPISNHLYFYWYRQILGQKVEFLVSFYNNEISEKSEIFDDQFSVERPDGSNFTLKIRSTKLEDSAMYFCASSEVGDRSSYEQYFGPGTRLTVT.

The DNA for the CDR3 is TGTGCCACCAGCATGACAGGGGAAGGTAACTATGGCTACACCTTC. Translating gives CATSMTGEGNYGYTF. V gene TRBV15 combines with J gene TRBJ1-2; 8 positions match TRBD1. CDR3 length: 15 amino acids. The trim removed 4 bases at V and 1 base at J, leaving 5 bases unmatched. Per germline, CDR1 LNHNV and CDR2 YYDKDF (reference sequence).

The J gene is TRBJ2-7, the V gene TRBV29-1, with TRBD2 identical over 10 bases. Germline V CDR1 and CDR2: SQVTM, ANQGSEA. The V gene end was trimmed by 4 bases and the J gene end by 4 bases; junction bases not matched to a gene: 7. This CDR3 is built from 14 residues. The CDR3, as DNA: TGCAGCGTTGTGGGACTAGCGCCCGGGTACGAGCAGTACTTC. This translates into CSVVGLAPGYEQYF.

The J gene is TRBJ2-2, the V gene TRBV5-7; weak D call: TRBD1 (5 bases). TRBV5-7 is known as an ORF, though its function is uncertain. The CDR3 consists of 14 residues. V lost 0 bases to trimming and J lost 4 bases, with 7 bases between them. The CDR3 loop reads CASSLGQTTGELFF. DNA of the CDR3: TGTGCCAGCAGCTTGGGACAGACCACCGGGGAGCTGTTTTTT.

This clone was observed once. The germline gene is not matched at one end of the junction; a read error may be the cause. The chain employs TRBV7-6 and TRBJ1-1, with no clear D. Germline V CDR1 and CDR2: SGHVS, FNYEAQ. This CDR3 comprises 13 residues. The CDR3 bases are TGTGCCAGCAGCCCCCCGGGTGCCCCTGAGGCTTTCTTT. Translating it yields CASSPPGAPEAFF.

Of note for this clone: This sample also contains other DNA sequences that code for the same CDR3. In DNA form, the CDR3 reads TGTGCCAGCAGCGTCGGGACTAGCGGGAGCTACGAGCAGTACTTC. Amino acids: CASSVGTSGSYEQYF. The gene calls are TRBV9 and TRBJ2-7, with 14 bases identical to TRBD2. The germline CDR1 and CDR2 sequences are SGDLS and YYNGEE. This CDR3 region has 15 residues. The J segment lost 3 bases and the V segment lost 2 bases, leaving 1 base of the junction unmatched.

The chain uses TRBV7-6 and TRBJ2-3; 8 nucleotides agree with TRBD2. The junction had 6 bases not matched to a gene; V was cut back by 5 bases and J by 2 bases. This CDR3 contains 15 residues. CDR1 is SGHVS, CDR2 FNYEAQ, per germline. The CDR3 DNA reads as TGTGCCAGCAGCGAGACTAGCGAGTTCACAGATACGCAGTATTTT. This sequence encodes CASSETSEFTDTQYF.

The V and J genes are TRBV19 and TRBJ2-7, with TRBD1 matching 9 bases. CDR1 LNHDA and CDR2 SQIVND come from the germline V gene (reference sequence). The V segment lost 0 bases and the J segment 2 bases; nucleotides outside the gene matches: 14. This CDR3 has 19 residues. The CDR3 DNA is TGTGCCAGTAGTATAGACTCCCTCCCCGATGACAGGGGGACCTACGAGCAGTACTTC. This translates into CASSIDSLPDDRGTYEQYF.

This chain links TRBV6-1 with TRBJ1-5, with a possible D match to TRBD1 (6 bases). CDR3 length: 14 residues. Germline V lookup: CDR1 MNHNS, CDR2 SASEGT. V was shortened by 11 bases and J by 4 bases, with 18 bases between the two germline ends. The DNA of the CDR3 is TGTGCCTCCACCATTGGACAGAAAAATCAGCCCCAGCATTTT. Protein: CASTIGQKNQPQHF.

The genes are TRBV7-9 and TRBJ1-4, with D perhaps matching TRBD1 (6 bases). Germline V lookup: CDR1 SEHNR, CDR2 FQNEAQ (reference sequence). The CDR3 loop spans 13 amino acids. V gave up 11 bases and J gave up 4 bases, with 14 bases separating them. The CDR3 spells CACPGQNNEKLFF. In DNA, the CDR3 is TGTGCCTGCCCCGGACAGAATAATGAAAAACTGTTTTTT.

The rearrangement links TRBV4-3 to TRBJ1-4; D is unclear. The V end lost 4 bases, the J end lost 7 bases, and 7 bases lay between the germline ends. This CDR3 is 12 amino acids long. Per germline, CDR1 LGHNA and CDR2 YSLEER. The CDR3 DNA is TGCGCCAGCAGCCCTACCCGTGAAAAACTGTTTTTT. Amino acids: CASSPTREKLFF.

The J gene is TRBJ1-3, the V gene TRBV13; D uncertain. V lost 5 bases and J lost 0, with 14 bases in between. Germline loops: CDR1 PRHDT, CDR2 FYEKMQ (reference sequence). This CDR3 is built from 16 residues. The CDR3 loop is CASSPRDAGSGNTIYF. The CDR3 coding sequence is TGTGCCAGCAGCCCTCGCGACGCAGGCTCTGGAAACACCATATATTTT.

This sequence joins TRBV15 and TRBJ1-5; TRBD1 matches 7 bases. The V segment lost 0 bases and the J segment 3 bases; nucleotides outside the gene matches: 5. This CDR3 spans 16 amino acids. Germline-derived CDR1 and CDR2 are LNHNV and YYDKDF (reference sequence). The CDR3 sequence is CATSRDSTGNNQPQHF. For the CDR3, the DNA is TGTGCCACCAGCAGAGACTCGACAGGGAACAATCAGCCCCAGCATTTT.

In this sample, this clone turned up a few times. CDR3 nucleotides: TGTGCCAGCAGGAGGTACAGGGATACCTATGGCTACACCTTC. Translation: CASRRYRDTYGYTF. The genes are TRBV6-5 and TRBJ1-2; tentatively, D is TRBD1 (6 bases). CDR1 is MNHEY, CDR2 SVGAGI, per germline. Trimming left V 6 bases short and J 4 bases short, with 15 bases between. This CDR3 comprises 14 residues.

This clone appeared a single time. Other DNA sequences in this specimen translate into the identical CDR3. CDR3 region: CATSRDRGREKLFF. The CDR3 DNA reads as TGTGCCACCAGCAGAGACAGGGGGCGTGAAAAACTGTTTTTT. This sequence joins TRBV15 and TRBJ1-4; the match to TRBD1 covers 8 bases. The ends lost 0 bases at V and 7 bases at J; junction bases unmatched: 1. Germline CDR1 and CDR2: LNHNV and YYDKDF (reference sequence). This CDR3 is built from 14 residues. The variable domain in full, with the rest retrieved from reference TRBV15 and TRBJ1-4, is DAMVIQNPRYQVTQFGKPVTLSCSQTLNHNVMYWYQQKSSQAPKLLFHYYDKDFNNEADTPDNFQSRRPNTSFCFLDIRSPGLGDTAMYLCATSRDRGREKLFFGSGTQLSVL.

The chain links TRBV4-2 to TRBJ1-2; 10 bases align to TRBD1. Germline values: CDR1 LGHNA, CDR2 YNFKEQ. There are 16 residues in the CDR3. Trimming removed 3 bases from V and 3 bases from J; junction bases left unmatched: 7. CDR3 amino acids: CASSQKTGTGDYGYTF. Here the CDR3 DNA reads TGTGCCAGCAGCCAGAAAACCGGGACAGGGGACTATGGCTACACCTTC.